The rows below give T cell receptor beta chains drawn from one sample of a study of shared clonotypes between healthy human individuals. The assay was immunoSEQ multiplex PCR, and TCRdb's table has in-frame clones only and misses some. This repertoire shows approximately 2,000,000 clones, around 95% found once; its top ten account for over 1.5%. Specimen: naive CD8+ T cells from PBMCs. Receptors were obtained from a man younger than 35 in good health. Some clones in this sample may be carry-over from other donors' samples. CDR3s include the opening cysteine and the closing phenylalanine or tryptophan. A D gene is named only where the DNA matches it firmly. Some rows mark clone size as missing; the rest say once, few, many or name a class of expanded clone.

j_call | d_call | v_call | clone_size | cdr3_aa | cdr3_nt
TRBJ2-6 | TRBD1 | TRBV19 | . | CASSPTGGFSSGANVLTF | TGTGCCAGTAGTCCGACAGGGGGTTTCTCCTCTGGGGCCAACGTCCTGACTTTC
TRBJ2-7 | . | TRBV11-2 | . | CASSLELGGESYEQYF | TGTGCCAGCAGCTTAGAGTTGGGCGGGGAGAGCTACGAGCAGTACTTC
TRBJ2-7 | . | TRBV25-1 | . | CASSEAGSYEQYF | TGTGCCAGCAGTGAGGCAGGTTCCTACGAGCAGTACTTC
TRBJ2-7 | . | TRBV27 | . | CASTSDKSSYEQYF | TGTGCCAGCACCTCGGACAAGAGCTCCTACGAGCAGTACTTC
TRBJ2-3 | TRBD2 | TRBV9 | . | CASSVRSGKLADTQYF | TGTGCCAGCAGCGTCCGGAGCGGGAAACTCGCAGATACGCAGTATTTT
TRBJ2-7 | TRBD2 | TRBV27 | . | CASSGTSGKYEQYF | TGTGCCAGCAGCGGGACTAGCGGGAAATACGAGCAGTACTTC
TRBJ2-5 | . | TRBV27 | . | CASSFSLGETQYF | TGTGCCAGCAGTTTTTCCCTGGGCGAGACCCAGTACTTC
TRBJ2-1 | . | TRBV2 | . | CASSVGGRSSYNEQFF | TGTGCCAGCAGTGTAGGAGGAAGGAGCTCCTACAATGAGCAGTTCTTC
TRBJ2-1 | TRBD1 | TRBV6-5 | . | CASSYLGQSSYNEQFF | TGTGCCAGCAGTTACTTGGGACAGAGCTCCTACAATGAGCAGTTCTTC
TRBJ2-5 | . | TRBV28 | . | CASSPQARGETQYF | TGTGCCAGCAGCCCCCAGGCTAGAGGAGAGACCCAGTACTTC
TRBJ1-4 | . | TRBV5-6 | . | CASSLAGGANEKLFF | TGTGCCAGCAGCTTGGCCGGGGGGGCTAATGAAAAACTGTTTTTT
TRBJ2-7 | . | TRBV4-1 | . | CASSHPMAEGTYEQYF | TGCGCCAGCAGCCATCCCATGGCGGAGGGGACCTACGAGCAGTACTTC
TRBJ2-3 | TRBD1 | TRBV6-1 | . | CASSEFNQDGQASTDTQYF | TGTGCCAGCAGTGAATTCAACCAGGACGGACAGGCTAGCACAGATACGCAGTATTTT
TRBJ2-3 | TRBD2 | TRBV4-3 | . | CASSQKAGPGLAGDDTQYF | TGCGCCAGCAGCCAAAAAGCAGGTCCCGGACTAGCGGGAGACGATACGCAGTATTTT
TRBJ2-1 | TRBD1 | TRBV28 | once | CASSFPRTGVLGNEQFF | TGTGCCAGCAGTTTCCCCCGGACAGGGGTATTAGGGAATGAGCAGTTCTTC
TRBJ2-7 | . | TRBV11-2 | . | CASSSRTVPYEQYF | TGTGCCAGCAGCTCCAGGACGGTCCCCTACGAGCAGTACTTC
TRBJ2-1 | TRBD2 | TRBV27 | . | CASSLSGREGEQFF | TGTGCCAGCAGTTTATCTGGCCGGGAGGGTGAGCAGTTCTTC
TRBJ1-2 | . | TRBV10-3 | . | CAIKGGGSSYGYTF | TGTGCCATCAAAGGCGGTGGGTCTTCCTATGGCTACACCTTC
TRBJ2-3 | . | TRBV30 | . | CAWSVLRDNTDTQYF | TGTGCCTGGAGTGTACTAAGAGACAACACAGATACGCAGTATTTT
TRBJ2-7 | . | TRBV7-9 | . | CASSPQRAYEQYF | TGTGCCAGCAGCCCCCAGCGGGCCTACGAGCAGTACTTC
TRBJ2-5 | . | TRBV4-3 | . | CASSLSLRQQETQYF | TGCGCCAGCAGCTTGAGCTTAAGGCAGCAAGAGACCCAGTACTTC
TRBJ2-7 | TRBD2 | TRBV10-1 | . | CASSESGLVPPEQYF | TGCGCCAGCAGTGAGTCTGGACTAGTACCCCCCGAGCAGTACTTC
TRBJ1-4 | . | TRBV4-1 | . | CASSQVGNEKLFF | TGCGCCAGCAGCCAAGTAGGTAACGAAAAACTGTTTTTT
TRBJ1-4 | TRBD1 | TRBV7-9 | . | CASSLRPGIGTGGEKLFF | TGTGCCAGCAGCTTACGACCGGGCATCGGGACAGGCGGTGAAAAACTGTTTTTT
TRBJ2-3 | TRBD2 | TRBV29-1 | . | CSVIFRAGGPESTDTQYF | TGCAGCGTGATCTTTCGAGCGGGAGGGCCGGAATCCACAGATACGCAGTATTTT
TRBJ2-5 | TRBD2 | TRBV27 | . | CASSLGLAEQETQYF | TGTGCCAGCAGTTTGGGCCTAGCGGAACAAGAGACCCAGTACTTC
TRBJ2-7 | TRBD2 | TRBV5-6 | . | CASSLLGDYSYEQYF | TGTGCCAGCAGCTTGTTAGGGGACTACTCCTACGAGCAGTACTTC
TRBJ2-5 | . | TRBV14 | once | CASSQGGKTQYF | TGTGCCAGCAGCCAAGGGGGGAAGACCCAGTACTTC
TRBJ2-7 | . | TRBV7-9 | . | CASSKSSYEQYF | TGTGCCAGCAGTAAAAGCTCCTACGAGCAGTACTTC
TRBJ2-3 | . | TRBV7-9 | . | CASRGGADTQYF | TGTGCCAGCCGCGGGGGCGCGGATACGCAGTATTTT
TRBJ1-4 | . | TRBV6-6 | once | CASSFETNEKLFF | TGTGCCAGCAGTTTTGAGACTAACGAAAAACTGTTTTTT
TRBJ2-5 | TRBD2 | TRBV13 | . | CASSTSGSQETQYF | TGTGCCAGCAGCACTAGCGGATCCCAAGAGACCCAGTACTTC
TRBJ2-7 | . | TRBV7-9 | . | CASGGSVEQYF | TGTGCCAGCGGGGGGTCGGTCGAGCAGTACTTC